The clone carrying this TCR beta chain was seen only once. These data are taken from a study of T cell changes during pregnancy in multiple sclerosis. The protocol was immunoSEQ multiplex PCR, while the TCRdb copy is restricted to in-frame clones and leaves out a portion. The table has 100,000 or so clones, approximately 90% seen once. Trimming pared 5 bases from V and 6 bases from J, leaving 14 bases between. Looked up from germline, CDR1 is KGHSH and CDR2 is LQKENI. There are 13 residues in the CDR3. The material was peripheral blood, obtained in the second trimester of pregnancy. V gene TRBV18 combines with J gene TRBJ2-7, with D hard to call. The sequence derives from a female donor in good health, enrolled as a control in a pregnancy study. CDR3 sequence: CASSDLQVGEQYF. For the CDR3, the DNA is TGTGCCAGCTCAGATCTCCAGGTTGGCGAGCAGTACTTC.